This T cell receptor (beta chain) was identified during a study of blood T cell repertoires in COVID-19 (dated by TCRdb to the early 2020s). Turning to the overall study: The collaborator samples originated in the United States, Italy and Spain and spanned the acute and convalescent phases of COVID-19. Samples were obtained from the ongoing ImmuneRACE study (first 160 participants) and from 1,000 to 1,500 subjects provided by 6 global collaborators. The dataset comprised deeply sampled blood TCRbeta repertoires from subjects exposed to, actively infected with, or recovered from COVID-19. A de-identified subject ID, COVID-19 status, age in years and sex were almost always included in the sample metadata. The repertoires were released in a freely available public database meant as a resource for research on the immune response to SARS-CoV-2. Where available, HLA class I and class II types were obtained from metadata supplied by the sample provider rather than from assay-based typing. The material from the prospective study consisted of cDNA or gDNA derived from T cells, B-cell-depleted T cells, or PBMCs. What the work shows at the level of the full study, not this receptor alone: Clinical and demographic metadata were provided uncurated, with the amount varying by source and participant.

Participants in the prospective study were aged about 18 to 95 years, lived in 20 to 25 United States geographic areas, and enrolled through a virtual design. In the prospective study, cohorts were assigned on the basis of participant-reported clinical history obtained from a screening survey and a study questionnaire. A participant counted as exposed if, within 2 weeks of entering the study, that participant had been in contact with someone who had a PCR-confirmed or clinician-diagnosed COVID-19 case. In the prospective study, mobile phlebotomists collected whole blood, serum and a nasopharyngeal or oropharyngeal swab from each participant. Participants in the prospective study had the option to provide additional blood draws and questionnaires over a roughly two-month period. Blood samples from the prospective study were shipped frozen or at room temperature prior to DNA extraction. With respect to this clone: Its antigen remains unidentified. One base away there is no much larger clone; base qualities are not given.

The immunoSEQ Assay, a bias-controlled multiplex PCR, was used to amplify TCRbeta CDR3 regions from genomic DNA. As for how the authors treated the data: Within the assay, amplification of reference gene primers was used to estimate how many nucleated cells each sample contained. Sequence reads were collapsed and filtered to measure the absolute abundance of every unique TCRbeta CDR3 rearrangement. For each sample, productive Simpson clonality was calculated by taking the square root of Simpson's diversity index across productive rearrangements. The table was pulled from immuneACCESS by TCRdb, which kept in-frame rearrangements only. Such tables lose some clones; where checked, under half of the loss comes from unresolved V genes, and the rest has no known cause. That table supplies the V and J calls and clone size; D and trimming were determined from the DNA. The sample yields 250,000 or so clones; 75% to 95% were counted once. Around 2.8% of the sample is in the top ten clones.

Cut back by 2 bases and 8 bases, the V and J ends lie 12 bases apart. Including cysteine and phenylalanine, the CDR3 has 13 amino acids. The only DNA kept is the CDR3, 39 bases in frame from the first base. The sequencing sample was made of PBMCs or T cells enriched from blood (not recorded which). Recombination joined TRBV12-3 or TRBV12-4 with TRBJ1-2; a weak D assignment points to TRBD1 (5 bases agree). This clonotype was obtained from a man between 40 and 49 years old who had been exposed to COVID-19. The sequence in DNA is TGTGCCAGCAGTTTAACCAGGGCTCTCGGCTACACCTTC. Translated, it gives CASSLTRALGYTF.